This TCR beta chain stems from a study of T cells in tumors after PD-1 blockade (dated by TCRdb to between 2018 and 2021). Looking at the study overall: Prior checkpoint blockade, systemic immunosuppressant use, and recent radiotherapy or other anti-cancer therapy within 4 weeks were grounds for patient exclusion. An average of around 120,000 TCR templates (range roughly 23,000-257,772) and 36,536 unique clonotypes was obtained for peripheral blood samples. Paired single-cell RNA and TCR sequencing was done in the study on site-matched tumors from patients with BCC or SCC, both before and after anti-PD-1 therapy. Some patients also continued taking vismodegib 150 mg daily during anti-PD-1 treatment. RECIST version 1.1 was used to assess clinical response. Bulk TCR sequencing was performed on nine to eleven peripheral blood samples from about 5 patients to compare blood and tumor clonotypes. Patients received pembrolizumab 200 mg every 3 weeks or cemiplimab 350 mg every 2 weeks. What the work shows at the level of the full study, not this receptor alone: Where the novel T cell clones came from was not determined, and possible sources could include lymphoid organs or rare unexpanded clones inside the tumor or in the tumor periphery. About two fifths of TCR clonotypes from the tumor were detected in blood, and certain novel exhausted tumor clones were present in blood collected before treatment, which suggests recruitment from the periphery.

In the germline V gene, CDR1 corresponds to SGHVS and CDR2 to FNYEAQ. The CDR3 runs 15 amino acids, cysteine and phenylalanine included. Only CDR3 DNA is held: 45 bases, read in frame from base 1. The germline ends are 14 bases apart after V is trimmed by 3 bases and J by 5 bases. Regarding this clone: Its antigen specificity is not known. No base quality information exists; no much larger clone differs at one position.

Deep TCRbeta sequencing was performed with the immunoSEQ platform. As for the authors' bioinformatics: Only productive rearrangements were exported from the immunoSEQ Analyzer for downstream analysis. T cell phenotypes were assigned to bulk TCRbeta clonotypes by matching the clonotypes to single-cell RNA+TCR-seq clones that had the same TCRbeta sequence. Clone enrichment in tumor was calculated as tumor frequency divided by PBMC frequency from bulk TCR sequencing. TCRs were sorted with GLIPH into specificity groups, meaning clusters of distinct TCRs that share CDR3 motifs and likely recognize common antigens. What TCRdb holds here is the immuneACCESS table cut down to in-frame rearrangements. Part of the clones is not present; checked against another copy, under half of the missing clones reflect an unresolved V gene, and the others are unexplained. That table furnishes V, J and clone size, whereas the DNA furnished D and trimming. For this sample the table gives 20,000 to 25,000 clones, of which 78% were detected only once. Together, the top ten hold 20% to 30% of the sample.

What the time point label conveys for this sample: before anti-PD-1 therapy. For bulk TCRbeta sequencing, genomic DNA was extracted from tumor biopsies or peripheral blood, and input amounts ranged from roughly 600 ng to 6,500 ng. Every patient had histologically proven advanced or metastatic basal or squamous cell carcinoma and was a poor candidate for surgical resection. Of the ten or so patients making up the basal cell carcinoma cohort, 8 underwent bulk tumor TCR sequencing. The sample in question was PBMCs, obtained before anti-PD-1 treatment. The sequence was collected from a human donor with basal cell carcinoma. Rearrangement joined TRBV7-6 to TRBJ2-1; perhaps TRBD2 is the D gene, with 6 bases matching. Read as DNA, the sequence is TGTGCCAGCAGCTTTAGCGGAGAAGTTAACAATGAGCAGTTCTTC. Its protein is CASSFSGEVNNEQFF.